One T cell receptor beta chain is described in this entry. Its recognized antigen is unknown. Within one base of it there is no much larger clone, and no base qualities were kept. This sample stems from a study of OX40 agonist ivuxolimab in advanced cancers. Regarding the study in general: Ivuxolimab, which targeted the costimulatory receptor OX40 (CD134), was an agonistic, fully human IgG2 monoclonal antibody. The monotherapy dose-escalation portion (N ≈ 52 patients) of the phase I ivuxolimab trial is reported in the paper. Intravenous ivuxolimab was administered to patients every 2 weeks at six dose levels: 0.01, 0.1, 0.3, 1.5, 3 and 10 mg/kg. The point of sequencing TCRbeta in the periphery was to test whether ivuxolimab changed TCR sequence diversity and drove clonal T-cell expansion. A male proportion of under 85% and a mean age of approximately 62 years, ranging from roughly 23 to 79, were recorded for the dose-escalation cohort. Prior anti-PD-1, anti-PD-L1 or anti-CTLA-4 therapy was permitted, and checkpoint inhibitors had been received by about 36% of dose-escalation patients. Of the approximately 50 patients in dose escalation, around 20 had hepatocellular carcinoma, some 15 had melanoma, 9 had renal cell carcinoma and 9 had head and neck cancer. Three dose-escalation patients achieved partial responses, one with hepatocellular carcinoma and two with cutaneous melanoma. General study outcomes and caveats: Clonal expansion of both CD4+ and CD8+ blood T cells was observed from baseline to week 6 at doses 0.1 to 3.0 mg/kg. In the 0.1-3.0 mg/kg groups, partial responders were among the patients with the lowest normalized peripheral clonal expansion, particularly in CD8+ T cells. Which antigens the clonally expanded peripheral T cells were specific for was not determined. After ivuxolimab, expanded clones were on average more numerous among CD8+ T cells than among CD4+ T cells. Low levels of normalized T-cell clonal expansion were also seen in some patients who did not respond.

Genomic DNA was extracted from sorted cells for sequencing of the TCRbeta CDR3 region. The immunoSEQ Assay was used to sequence the TCRbeta CDR3 regions. TCRdb carries this immuneACCESS record with in-frame sequences only. Its versions omit some clonotypes, under half of them owing to an unresolved V gene in the studies checked, with the rest unexplained. The sample profile shows tens of thousands of clones; 70% to 90% of them were found once. The ten top clones hold just under 0.35% of the sample. Patients with autoimmune disease history or receiving systemic immunosuppression were excluded from the trial. In every dose cohort, peripheral blood was drawn for TCR sequencing at baseline, cycle 4 day 1, and cycle 7 day 1. The samples were taken from a phase I, first-in-human, multicenter, open-label dose-escalation trial of ivuxolimab. Adults with locally advanced or metastatic melanoma, renal cell carcinoma, hepatocellular carcinoma or head and neck squamous cell carcinoma were enrolled in the trial. Before TCR sequencing, CD4+ and CD8+ T cells were separately sorted from peripheral blood.

The CDR3 spans 19 residues, from the cysteine through the phenylalanine. The only DNA kept is the CDR3, 57 bases in frame from the first base. Taken from the germline V gene (reference sequence), the CDR1 and CDR2 loops are MNHEY and SMNVEV. Deletion took 4 bases off V and 0 bases off J, with a span of 19 bases between the germline ends. Here the chain combines TRBV27 and TRBJ2-6; D gene: possibly TRBD2, on 5 matching bases. This TCR was sampled from an adult with an advanced solid tumor such as melanoma, head and neck, liver or kidney cancer. This specimen was CD4+ or CD8+ T cells sorted from blood, taken in a trial of the OX40 agonist ivuxolimab. For the CDR3, the sequence is CASSSSRDRALSGANVLTF. DNA sequence: TGTGCCAGCAGTTCATCTCGGGATCGCGCGCTCTCTGGGGCCAACGTCCTGACTTTC. Where the CDR3 stops, the reference TRBV27 and TRBJ2-6 genes take over; the full variable domain is EAQVTQNPRYLITVTGKKLTVTCSQNMNHEYMSWYRQDPGLGLRQIYYSMNVEVTDKGDVPEGYKVSRKEKRNFPLILESPSPNQTSLYFCASSSSRDRALSGANVLTFGAGSRLTVL.